The 19 T cell receptor beta chains below all came from one sample that was sequenced in a study of blood T cells in healthy people across ages. It was with a sample-barcoded 5' primer and a J-beta primer mix that a second PCR of about 7 to 12 cycles was run. TCRdb ran MiXCR on the 5' RACE reads and lists one entry per CDR3 protein. The sample has over 500,000 distinct CDR3 sequences; about a quarter are singletons. The sample also formed part of further work on T cells of mothers and their children.

Input material: blood. The receptors shown here come from a boy between 2 and 15 years old in good health.

The J gene is TRBJ2-5, the V gene TRBV9; D uncertain. CDR1 is SGDLS, CDR2 YYNGEE, per germline. Trimming left V 0 bases short and J 5 bases short, with 17 bases between. The CDR3 has 16 residues. CDR3: CASSVGSGNTRETQYF. CDR3 in DNA: TGTGCCAGCAGCGTAGGTTCCGGAAACACCCGTGAGACCCAGTACTTC.

V usage is TRBV20-1 and J usage is TRBJ2-7, with D unresolved. This CDR3 contains 11 residues. Between the trimmed V and J ends, which lost 5 bases and 3 bases, there was a span of 8 bases. Germline-derived CDR1 and CDR2 are DFQATT and SNEGSKA (reference sequence). Here the CDR3 reads CSASDIYEQYF. CDR3 DNA sequence: TGCAGTGCTTCCGACATCTACGAGCAGTACTTC.

This clonotype was seen many times. The chain combines TRBV6-4 with TRBJ1-5; D is unresolved. CDR1 and CDR2 from the germline V gene are MRHNA and SNTAGT. There are 13 residues in the CDR3. Between the trimmed V and J ends, which lost 4 bases and 7 bases, there was a span of 11 bases. The CDR3 nucleotides are TGTGCCAGCAGTGCCGGGGTAGGACAGCCCCAGCATTTT. Its protein product is CASSAGVGQPQHF.

This clonotype was seen a handful of times. A much bigger clone sits one base away, suggesting this may be a read error. The CDR3 loop reads CAGSLDYEEETQYF. The CDR3 nucleotides read TGCGCCGGCAGCTTGGATTACGAAGAAGAGACCCAGTACTTC. This chain uses TRBV5-1 with TRBJ2-5; D not resolved. CDR3 size: 14 residues. Looked up from germline, CDR1 is SGHRS and CDR2 is YFSETQ.

The rearrangement links TRBV27 to TRBJ2-7, with D maybe TRBD2 (5 bases). Judging by the DNA end, TRBJ2-1 fits better; the J call may be wrong. This CDR3 has 16 amino acids. CDR1 and CDR2 (germline): MNHEY, SMNVEV (reference sequence). The CDR3 region has the DNA TGTGCCAGCAGTTTTATGGGTAGCGAGATCCACAATGAGCAGTTCTTC. Translation: CASSFMGSEIHNEQFF.

This clonotype was seen a handful of times. The missing conserved phenylalanine or tryptophan at the end of this CDR3 makes a read error likely. The genes are TRBV27 and TRBJ1-2, with D hard to call. The CDR3 contains 13 residues. Germline V gives CDR1 MNHEY, CDR2 SMNVEV (reference sequence). Trimming shortened V by 5 bases and J by 0 bases, and 7 bases separated the two germline ends. CDR3 protein: CASSPVTNYGYTL. CDR3 nucleotides: TGTGCCAGCAGTCCCGTTACTAACTATGGCTACACCCTC.

This clonotype showed up just a few times. This chain uses TRBV30 with TRBJ2-7, with a possible D match to TRBD1 (5 bases). The CDR3 consists of 14 residues. Trimming removed 4 bases at V and 8 bases at J, with 21 bases between. Germline V gives CDR1 GTSNPN, CDR2 SVGIG (reference sequence). In DNA, the CDR3 is TGTGCCTGGAATTGGACATCTTCAAGAATCAAGCAGTACTTC. It yields the protein CAWNWTSSRIKQYF.

This clonotype has a handful of counts. This rearrangement joins TRBV20-1 to TRBJ2-1; D call uncertain. V lost 3 bases and J lost 7, with 7 bases in between. The CDR3 is 11 amino acids. Germline V gives CDR1 DFQATT, CDR2 SNEGSKA (reference sequence). CDR3 loop: CSARDENEQFF. As DNA, the CDR3 is TGCAGTGCTAGGGATGAGAATGAGCAGTTCTTC.

The V gene is TRBV6-2 or TRBV6-3, the J gene TRBJ1-5, with D unclear. CDR3 length: 14 residues. Germline V gene lookup returns CDR1 MNHEY and CDR2 SVGEGT. Trimming stripped 1 base from V and 3 bases from J, with 7 bases between. The CDR3 coding sequence is TGTGCCAGCAGTTACTACAGTGACAATCAGCCCCAGCATTTT. It encodes CASSYYSDNQPQHF.

The CDR3, as DNA: TGTGCCAGCAGCTTATTAGGGACCCTGAACACTGAAGCTTTCTTT. This sequence encodes CASSLLGTLNTEAFF. V gene TRBV7-6 combines with J gene TRBJ1-1; a possible D gene is TRBD1 (5 bases). Deletions cut 2 bases from V and 0 bases from J, with 10 bases between. Per the germline V gene, CDR1 is SGHVS and CDR2 is FNYEAQ. This CDR3 comprises 15 residues.

This clonotype was seen a handful of times. The J gene is TRBJ2-7, the V gene TRBV7-2; a weak D match, TRBD1 (5 bases). Germline V gives CDR1 SGHTA, CDR2 FQGNSA. Deletions cut 5 bases from V and 5 bases from J, with 19 bases between. This CDR3 is built from 15 residues. CDR3 nucleotides: TGTGCCAGCAGCCGTCTAGGGGTCGCGGTGGACGAGCAGTACTTC. It yields the protein CASSRLGVAVDEQYF.

This chain links TRBV20-1 with TRBJ2-1; D is perhaps TRBD1 (6 bases). The germline V gene has CDR1 DFQATT and CDR2 SNEGSKA (reference sequence). This CDR3 contains 14 residues. The V and J ends lost 1 base and 4 bases respectively, with 11 bases between them. The CDR3 bases are TGCAGTGCTAGAGGGGACACTCCATACAATGAGCAGTTCTTC. The encoded protein is CSARGDTPYNEQFF.

This rearrangement joins TRBV5-1 to TRBJ2-7; D is possibly TRBD2 (6 bases). The V and J ends lost 0 bases and 5 bases respectively, with 12 bases between them. Per germline, CDR1 SGHRS and CDR2 YFSETQ. This CDR3 has 14 residues. Here the CDR3 DNA reads TGCGCCAGCAGCTTGGCCAGGACTACGAACGAGCAGTACTTC. It yields the protein CASSLARTTNEQYF.

The sample holds a few counts of this clonotype. The rearrangement uses TRBV24-1 and TRBJ2-5; D is ambiguous. Germline V CDR1 and CDR2: KGHDR, SFDVKD. V was trimmed by 2 bases and J by 0 bases, leaving 6 bases between them. CDR3 length: 14 residues. Here the CDR3 DNA reads TGTGCCACCAGTGATTCGACATACCAAGAGACCCAGTACTTC. It yields the protein CATSDSTYQETQYF.

This clonotype was observed a handful of times. The chain joins TRBV19 to TRBJ2-5; no definite D call. The CDR3 sequence is 12 residues long. The V end was cut by 8 bases, the J end by 11 bases, with 18 bases between. Per germline, CDR1 LNHDA and CDR2 SQIVND (reference sequence). CDR3 sequence reads: CASGSSPLEQYF. The CDR3 nucleotides are TGTGCCAGTGGGTCTAGTCCCTTGGAGCAGTACTTC.

The chain uses TRBV10-3 and TRBJ1-5; tentative D call: TRBD1 (6 bases). Germline V lookup: CDR1 ENHRY, CDR2 SYGVKD. V was shortened by 0 bases and J by 7 bases, with 13 bases between the two germline ends. The CDR3 length is 15 residues. CDR3: CAISESGGRGQPQHF. The CDR3 DNA is TGTGCCATCAGTGAGTCTGGGGGGCGAGGACAGCCCCAGCATTTT.

This clonotype occurred a few times. The V call is TRBV6-2 or TRBV6-3, the J call TRBJ2-2; 8 bases line up with TRBD1. The CDR3 has 15 amino acids. CDR1 MNHEY and CDR2 SVGEGT come from the germline V gene. V dropped 2 bases and J dropped 5; count of bases not matched to a gene: 4. CDR3 protein: CASSYDRGGTGELFF. In DNA form, the CDR3 reads TGTGCCAGCAGTTACGACAGGGGAGGAACCGGGGAGCTGTTTTTT.

This clonotype was recorded a few times. The chain employs TRBV27 and TRBJ2-3; D gene unclear. Trimming took 8 bases from V and 2 from J, leaving 11 bases between them. This CDR3 is built from 13 residues. Germline CDR1 is MNHEY and CDR2 is SMNVEV (reference sequence). The CDR3 sequence: CASQGLLTDTQYF. DNA for the CDR3: TGTGCCAGCCAAGGGCTTCTCACAGATACGCAGTATTTT.

This clonotype was observed a handful of times. J is TRBJ2-7 and V is TRBV7-9; D may match TRBD1 or TRBD2 (5 bases each). With 5 bases removed from V and 3 bases from J, the gap between germline ends came to 17 bases. This CDR3 comprises 15 residues. Looked up from germline, CDR1 is SEHNR and CDR2 is FQNEAQ (reference sequence). The CDR3 DNA reads TGTGCCAGCAGCGGAACCGGGACGTCCATCTACGAGCAGTACTTC. Protein: CASSGTGTSIYEQYF.